Below, one T cell receptor beta chain is given with its context. Libraries were prepared by immunoSEQ multiplex PCR; TCRdb keeps only in-frame clonotypes and omits some of them. The sample yields about 450,000 clones, roughly nine tenths seen once. These data are taken from a study of Ad26.COV2.S vaccination and SARS-CoV-2 variants. On the study more broadly: Once or twice, 56 days apart, Ad26.COV2.S was delivered intramuscularly.

Treatment specified: 15 to 20 received Ad26.COV2.S at low or high dose, single or two shots; roughly 5 received placebo; per-sample allocation not given. At day 63 after the first vaccine or placebo injection, samples were drawn. The study used a vaccine consisting of an Ad26 vector that expressed Wuhan-strain SARS-CoV-2 spike. Germline V lookup: CDR1 SNHLY, CDR2 FYNNEI. The CDR3 is 14 amino acids. Between the trimmed V and J ends, which lost 7 bases and 6 bases, there was a span of 17 bases. The chain has TRBV2 and TRBJ2-3, with TRBD1 as a possible D gene (6 bases). Sequencing was performed on peripheral blood, taken in a trial of Ad26.COV2.S vaccine versus placebo. The clonotype comes from a person between 18 and 60 years old who received the Ad26.COV2.S COVID-19 vaccine or a placebo. The CDR3 sequence: CASTEGTGYDTQYF. In nucleotides, the CDR3 is TGTGCCAGCACCGAAGGAACAGGGTACGATACGCAGTATTTT.